A selection of T cell receptor beta chains follows, all from one sample in a study of CD8 T cells in ankylosing spondylitis. MiXCR was run by TCRdb on the 5' RACE reads, yielding one entry per CDR3 protein. The data contain a few hundred thousand distinct CDR3 sequences, about 18% of them seen just once; the ten biggest clones take up roughly 46%. The sequencing input was blood, either unsorted or a sorted T cell fraction (not recorded which). These receptors were obtained from a male donor with ankylosing spondylitis. Each CDR3 is given with its conserved first and last residue. D genes are given only for firm matches. Size is stated for part of the rows, as once, few or many counts, or as a class when the clone is expanded.

>TRBV12-3/TRBV12-4|TRBJ2-7|NA|many
TGTGCCAGCAGTTTACAAGTAGGCGGGACACCGGATGAGCAGTACTTC
CASSLQVGGTPDEQYF
>TRBV4-1|TRBJ2-7|NA|few
TGCGCCAGCAGCCAAGTAACGGGAGTGGGCGAGCAGTACTTC
CASSQVTGVGEQYF
>TRBV5-6|TRBJ2-7|NA|NA
TGTGCCAGCAGCCCAGGGGGGAGCTCCTACGAGCAGTACTTC
CASSPGGSSYEQYF
>TRBV2|TRBJ1-1|NA|NA
TGTGCCAGCAGGCCACCAGGGGACACTGAAGCTTTCTTT
CASRPPGDTEAFF
>TRBV4-2|TRBJ2-1|NA|many
TGTGCCAGCAGCCAAGATATACCAGCCTACAATGAGCAGTTCTTC
CASSQDIPAYNEQFF
>TRBV6-1|TRBJ2-7|NA|few
TGTGCCAGCACCCAAAAACCCTGGGGCAGATCCTACGAGCAGTACTTC
CASTQKPWGRSYEQYF
>TRBV6-2/TRBV6-3|TRBJ1-1|TRBD1|NA
TGTGCCAGCAGCGAAACAGGGGAGAGGACTGAAGCTTTCTTT
CASSETGERTEAFF
>TRBV12-3/TRBV12-4|TRBJ2-2|TRBD1|NA
TGTGCCAGCAGTTTAGGGACAGGTCCGAGGACCGGGGAGCTGTTTTTT
CASSLGTGPRTGELFF
>TRBV27|TRBJ2-7|NA|NA
TGTGCCAGCAGCCATGACAGCGTGTCCTACGAGCAGTACTTC
CASSHDSVSYEQYF
>TRBV7-9|TRBJ2-2|NA|NA
TGTGCCAGCAACACCGGGGAGCTGTTTTTT
CASNTGELFF
>TRBV4-1|TRBJ1-1|TRBD1|NA
TGCGCCAGCAGCCTCCCGACAGGGTTAAACACTGAAGCTTTCTTT
CASSLPTGLNTEAFF
>TRBV4-3|TRBJ2-1|NA|NA
TGCGCCAGCAGCCAAGCGGTTTACTACAATGAGCAGTTCTTC
CASSQAVYYNEQFF
>TRBV12-3/TRBV12-4|TRBJ2-5|TRBD1|few
TGTGCCAGCAGTTTACCCCGCCTCCCCGGACAGGGGTTAATTCAAGAGACCCAGTACTTC
CASSLPRLPGQGLIQETQYF
>TRBV9|TRBJ2-3|NA|few
TGTGCCAGCAGCGTAGGGAACCGCGGGATAAGCACAGATACGCAGTATTTT
CASSVGNRGISTDTQYF
>TRBV4-1|TRBJ2-1|TRBD2|few
TGCGCCAGCAGCCAAGGGGCGGGAGGCTCCTACAATGAGCAGTTCTTC
CASSQGAGGSYNEQFF
>TRBV10-1|TRBJ2-1|TRBD2|NA
TGCGCCAGCAGTGAGTCAGTAGCGGGGGCAGGAAAGCAGTTCTTC
CASSESVAGAGKQFF
>TRBV5-1|TRBJ2-2|TRBD1|few
TGCGCCAGCAGCTTAACAAACAGACAGGGGGAGGATCCGAACACCGGGGAGCTGTTTTTT
CASSLTNRQGEDPNTGELFF
>TRBV19|TRBJ2-7|NA|few
TGTGCCAGTAGTATCGAGGGGCGTCCTGGCGAGCAGTACTTC
CASSIEGRPGEQYF
>TRBV7-8|TRBJ2-3|NA|few
TGTGCCAGCAGCTTAGGTTGGGTAATAGGGGCAGATACGCAGTATTTT
CASSLGWVIGADTQYF
>TRBV5-1|TRBJ2-2|TRBD1|few
TGCGCCAGCAGCGTGGACAGGGGGTCCCCCGGGGAGCTGTTTTTT
CASSVDRGSPGELFF
>TRBV27|TRBJ2-1|NA|NA
TGTGCCAGCAGTTTATCCTCTGGGGGGTACAATGAGCAGTTCTTC
CASSLSSGGYNEQFF
>TRBV11-3|TRBJ2-7|NA|NA
TGTGCCAGCAGCTTCCCTGACATCGGCTACGAGCAGTACTTC
CASSFPDIGYEQYF
>TRBV4-1|TRBJ2-2|TRBD1|many
TGCGCCAGCAGCCAAGCACAGGGGGCACGGACCGGGGAGCTGTTTTTT
CASSQAQGARTGELFF
>TRBV28|TRBJ2-7|NA|NA
TGTGCCAGCACCCACCTCGGACTGGACGACTACGAGCAGTACTTC
CASTHLGLDDYEQYF
>TRBV20-1|TRBJ2-5|NA|few
TGCAGTGCAGAGACAGACCTACAAGAGACCCAGTACTTC
CSAETDLQETQYF
>TRBV12-3/TRBV12-4|TRBJ2-1|TRBD2|few
TGTGCCAGCAGAAAAGGGACTAGCAATGAGCAGTTCTTC
CASRKGTSNEQFF
>TRBV7-8|TRBJ1-1|TRBD1|few
TGTGCCAGCAGCCGGGACAGAGATATCCTGCGGGCTTTCTTT
CASSRDRDILRAFF
>TRBV7-9|TRBJ2-5|NA|NA
TGTGCCAGCAGCGATTTGCAAGAGACCCAGTACTTC
CASSDLQETQYF
>TRBV27|TRBJ2-1|NA|NA
TGTGCCAGCAGTCCATTCCTTAGCGGTAATGAGCAGTTCTTC
CASSPFLSGNEQFF
>TRBV19|TRBJ1-1|NA|NA
TGTGCCAGTAGTTCGTATAACACTGAAGCTTTCTTT
CASSSYNTEAFF
>TRBV20-1|TRBJ2-7|NA|NA
TGCAGTGCTAGAGATCCGAGGGGCGGCCAGGCGTACGAGCAGTACTTC
CSARDPRGGQAYEQYF
>TRBV28|TRBJ1-2|NA|few
TGTGCCAGCAGTCCCCCGGGCTCTAACTATGGCTACACCTTC
CASSPPGSNYGYTF
>TRBV5-5|TRBJ2-7|NA|many
TGTGCCAGCAGCCCCTTTACAGGGCGTGAGCAGTACTTC
CASSPFTGREQYF
>TRBV5-5|TRBJ2-7|NA|NA
TGTGCCAGCAGCTTGGAGGCAGGGTCTGCCTACGAGCAGTACTTC
CASSLEAGSAYEQYF
>TRBV27|TRBJ2-6|NA|NA
TGTGCCAGCAGTTTAGGCGACCCTGGGGCCAACGTCCTGACTTTC
CASSLGDPGANVLTF
>TRBV12-3/TRBV12-4|TRBJ2-2|NA|NA
TGTGCCAGCAGCCCACCACAGGGTCGGAACACCGGGGAGCTGTTTTTT
CASSPPQGRNTGELFF
>TRBV12-3/TRBV12-4|TRBJ2-3|NA|NA
TGTGCCAGCAGTAGGACAGTCACAGATACGCAGTATTTT
CASSRTVTDTQYF
>TRBV27|TRBJ2-7|NA|few
TGTGCCAGCAGTCCGGCGGTGGCCGCACTCTACGAGCAGTACTTC
CASSPAVAALYEQYF
>TRBV7-3|TRBJ2-1|TRBD2|few
TGTGCCAGCAGCTTAAGGGCTAGCGGGAGGAATGAGCAGTTCTTC
CASSLRASGRNEQFF
>TRBV12-3/TRBV12-4|TRBJ1-2|NA|NA
TGTGCCAGCAGTCCTACTGGCCTGGTCGGCTACACCTTC
CASSPTGLVGYTF
>TRBV20-1|TRBJ2-3|TRBD2|few
TGCAGTGCTAGAGATCCGGGGGGGCCGGATACGCAGTATTTT
CSARDPGGPDTQYF
>TRBV27|TRBJ2-1|TRBD2|NA
TGTGCCAGCAGTTTGGACCCTAGCGGGAGCAATGAGCAGTTCTTC
CASSLDPSGSNEQFF
>TRBV20-1|TRBJ2-1|NA|few
TGCAGTGCTAGGGGGCAAGGGGCAGGTTACAATGAGCAGTTCTTC
CSARGQGAGYNEQFF
>TRBV29-1|TRBJ2-7|TRBD2|many
TGCAGCACTAGCGGGGACAGCTACGAGCAGTACTTC
CSTSGDSYEQYF
>TRBV12-3/TRBV12-4|TRBJ2-1|NA|NA
TGTGCCACCTTAAGGGGCGGCTACAATGAGCAGTTCTTC
CATLRGGYNEQFF